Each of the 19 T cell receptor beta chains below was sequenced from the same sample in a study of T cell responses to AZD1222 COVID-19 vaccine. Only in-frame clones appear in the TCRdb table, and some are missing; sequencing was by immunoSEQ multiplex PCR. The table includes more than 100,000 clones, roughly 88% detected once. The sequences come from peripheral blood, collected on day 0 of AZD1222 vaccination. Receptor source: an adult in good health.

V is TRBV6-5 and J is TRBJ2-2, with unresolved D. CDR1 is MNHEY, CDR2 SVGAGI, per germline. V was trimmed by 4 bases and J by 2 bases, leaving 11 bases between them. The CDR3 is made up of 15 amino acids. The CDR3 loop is CASSFSRSNTGELFF. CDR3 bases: TGTGCCAGCAGTTTCAGTCGGTCAAACACCGGGGAGCTGTTTTTT.

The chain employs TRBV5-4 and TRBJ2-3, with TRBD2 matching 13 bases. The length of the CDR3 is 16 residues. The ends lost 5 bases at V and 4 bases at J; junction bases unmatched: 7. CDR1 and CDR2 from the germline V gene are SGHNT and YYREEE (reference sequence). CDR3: CASSTLAGGPADTQYF. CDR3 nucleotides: TGTGCCAGCAGTACACTAGCGGGGGGGCCGGCAGATACGCAGTATTTT.

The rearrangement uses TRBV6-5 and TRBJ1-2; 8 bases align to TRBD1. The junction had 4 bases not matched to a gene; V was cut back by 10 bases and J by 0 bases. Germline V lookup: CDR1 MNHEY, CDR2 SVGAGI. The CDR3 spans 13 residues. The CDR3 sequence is CATAQGANYGYTF. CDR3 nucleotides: TGTGCCACGGCACAGGGGGCTAACTATGGCTACACCTTC.

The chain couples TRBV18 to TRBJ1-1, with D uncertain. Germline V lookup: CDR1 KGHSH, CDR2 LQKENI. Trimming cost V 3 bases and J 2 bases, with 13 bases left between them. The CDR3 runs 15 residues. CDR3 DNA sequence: TGTGCCAGCTCACCTCGGGTGAATGCTAACACTGAAGCTTTCTTT. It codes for CASSPRVNANTEAFF.

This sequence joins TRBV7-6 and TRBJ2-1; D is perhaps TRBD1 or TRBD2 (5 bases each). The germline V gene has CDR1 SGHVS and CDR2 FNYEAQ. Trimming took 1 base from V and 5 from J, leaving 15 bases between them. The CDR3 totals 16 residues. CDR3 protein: CASSLVVGRKNNEQFF. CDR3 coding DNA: TGTGCCAGCAGCTTAGTAGTGGGACGGAAGAACAATGAGCAGTTCTTC.

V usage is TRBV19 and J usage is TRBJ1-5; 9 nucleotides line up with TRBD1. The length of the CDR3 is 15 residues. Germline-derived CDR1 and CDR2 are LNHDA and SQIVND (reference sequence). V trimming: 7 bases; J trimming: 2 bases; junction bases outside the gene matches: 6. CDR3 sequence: CASTGDRVGNQPQHF. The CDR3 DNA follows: TGTGCCAGTACCGGGGACAGGGTCGGCAATCAGCCCCAGCATTTT.

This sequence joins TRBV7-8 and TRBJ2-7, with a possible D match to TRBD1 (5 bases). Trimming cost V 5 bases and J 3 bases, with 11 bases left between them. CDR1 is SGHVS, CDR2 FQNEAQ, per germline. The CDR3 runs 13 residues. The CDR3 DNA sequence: TGTGCCAGCAGCGTCAGGGTACTCTACGAGCAGTACTTC. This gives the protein CASSVRVLYEQYF.

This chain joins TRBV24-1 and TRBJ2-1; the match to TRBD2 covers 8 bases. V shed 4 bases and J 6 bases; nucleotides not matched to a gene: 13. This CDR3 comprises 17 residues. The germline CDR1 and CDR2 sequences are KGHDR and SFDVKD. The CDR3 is CATSDPKVAGGSNEQFF. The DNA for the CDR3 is TGTGCCACCAGTGACCCGAAGGTCGCGGGGGGCAGCAATGAGCAGTTCTTC.

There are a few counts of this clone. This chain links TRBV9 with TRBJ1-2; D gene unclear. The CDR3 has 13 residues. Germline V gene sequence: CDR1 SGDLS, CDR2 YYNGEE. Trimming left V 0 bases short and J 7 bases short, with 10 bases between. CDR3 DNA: TGTGCCAGCAGCGTAGATTTTTTGGGTGGCTACACCTTC. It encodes CASSVDFLGGYTF. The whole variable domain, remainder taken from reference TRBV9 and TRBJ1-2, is DSGVTQTPKHLITATGQRVTLRCSPRSGDLSVYWYQQSLDQGLQFLIQYYNGEERAKGNILERFSAQQFPDLHSELNLSSLELGDSALYFCASSVDFLGGYTFGSGTRLTVV.

CDR3 loop: CASSQSGLPGGELFF. Written as DNA, the CDR3 is TGCGCCAGCAGCCAATCGGGACTCCCCGGCGGGGAGCTGTTTTTT. This rearrangement joins TRBV4-1 to TRBJ2-2; perhaps TRBD2 as D (6 bases). There are 15 residues in the CDR3. Trimming removed 2 bases from V and 7 bases from J, with 14 bases in between. The germline gives CDR1 MGHRA, CDR2 YSYEKL.

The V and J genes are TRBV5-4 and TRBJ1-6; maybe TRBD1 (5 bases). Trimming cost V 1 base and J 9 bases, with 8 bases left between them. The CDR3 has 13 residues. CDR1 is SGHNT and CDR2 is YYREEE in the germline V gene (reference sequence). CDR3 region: CASSLWGVSPLHF. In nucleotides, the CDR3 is TGTGCCAGCAGCTTGTGGGGGGTTTCACCCCTCCACTTT.

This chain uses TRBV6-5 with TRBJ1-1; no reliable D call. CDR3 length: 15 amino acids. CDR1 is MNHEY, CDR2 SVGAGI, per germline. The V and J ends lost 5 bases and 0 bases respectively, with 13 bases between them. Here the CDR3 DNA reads TGTGCCAGCAGTATCTCCCCGGGGTTGAACACTGAAGCTTTCTTT. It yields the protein CASSISPGLNTEAFF.

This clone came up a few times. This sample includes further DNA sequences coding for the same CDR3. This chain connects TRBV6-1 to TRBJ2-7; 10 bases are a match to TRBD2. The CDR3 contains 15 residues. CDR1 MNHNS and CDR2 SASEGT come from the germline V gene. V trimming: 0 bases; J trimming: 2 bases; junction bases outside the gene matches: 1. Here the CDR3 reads CASSEALAGAYEQYF. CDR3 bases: TGTGCCAGCAGTGAAGCGCTAGCGGGGGCCTACGAGCAGTACTTC.

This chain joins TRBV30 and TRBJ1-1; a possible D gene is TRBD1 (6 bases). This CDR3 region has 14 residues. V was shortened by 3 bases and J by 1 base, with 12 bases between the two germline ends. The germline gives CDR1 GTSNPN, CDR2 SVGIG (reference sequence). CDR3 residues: CAWSAGHSNTEAFF. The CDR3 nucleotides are TGTGCCTGGAGCGCGGGACATTCGAACACTGAAGCTTTCTTT. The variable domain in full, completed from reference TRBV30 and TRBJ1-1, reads SQTIHQWPATLVQPVGSPLSLECTVEGTSNPNLYWYRQAAGRGLQLLFYSVGIGQISSEVPQNLSASRPQDRQFILSSKKLLLSDSGFYLCAWSAGHSNTEAFFGQGTRLTVV.

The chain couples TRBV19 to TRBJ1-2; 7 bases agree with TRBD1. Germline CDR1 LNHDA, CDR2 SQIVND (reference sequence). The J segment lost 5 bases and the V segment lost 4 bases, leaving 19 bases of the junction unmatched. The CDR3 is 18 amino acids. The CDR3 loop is CASSKPPGTEIIGYGYTF. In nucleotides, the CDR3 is TGTGCCAGTAGTAAACCTCCGGGGACAGAGATCATAGGATATGGCTACACCTTC.

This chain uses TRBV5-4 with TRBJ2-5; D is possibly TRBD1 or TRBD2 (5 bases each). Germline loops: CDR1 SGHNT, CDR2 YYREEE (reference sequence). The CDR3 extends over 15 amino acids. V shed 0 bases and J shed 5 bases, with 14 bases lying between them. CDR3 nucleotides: TGTGCCAGCAGCTTGGGTATTGGGGGTAGGGAGACCCAGTACTTC. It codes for CASSLGIGGRETQYF.

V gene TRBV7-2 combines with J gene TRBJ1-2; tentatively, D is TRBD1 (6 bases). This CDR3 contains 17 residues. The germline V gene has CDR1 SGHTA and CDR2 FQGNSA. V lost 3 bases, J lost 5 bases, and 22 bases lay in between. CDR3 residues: CASSFAQPGQQLYGYTF. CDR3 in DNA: TGTGCCAGCAGCTTTGCCCAACCGGGACAACAACTTTATGGCTACACCTTC.

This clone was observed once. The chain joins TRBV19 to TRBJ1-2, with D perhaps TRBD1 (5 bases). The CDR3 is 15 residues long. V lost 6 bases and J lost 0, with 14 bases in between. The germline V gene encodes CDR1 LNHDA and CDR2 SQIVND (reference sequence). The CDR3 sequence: CASRTQAGANYGYTF. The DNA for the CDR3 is TGTGCCAGTAGAACACAGGCCGGGGCTAACTATGGCTACACCTTC.

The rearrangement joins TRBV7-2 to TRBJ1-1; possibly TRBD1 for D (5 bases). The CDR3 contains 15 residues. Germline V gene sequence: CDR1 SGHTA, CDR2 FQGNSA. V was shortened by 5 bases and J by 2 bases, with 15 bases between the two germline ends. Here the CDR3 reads CASSVYWGFNTEAFF. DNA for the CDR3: TGTGCCAGCAGCGTTTATTGGGGGTTTAACACTGAAGCTTTCTTT.